Reported below is one T cell receptor beta chain. Its matching antigen is unknown. CDR3 length: 20 amino acids. The sample originates from a study of cytomegalovirus exposure and HLA in healthy donors. PCR used 60 Vbeta primers and 13 Jbeta primers. The assay was immunoSEQ multiplex PCR, and TCRdb's table has in-frame clones only and misses some. The sample lists more than 150,000 clones, around three quarters seen once, with around 2.3% in the top ten. General study results and limits: Per a prior analysis, the majority of TCR beta V segments were productive roughly 90% or roughly 30% of the time. Later analysis identified 16,000 or so TCR beta sequences associated with HLA alleles, using a false discovery rate threshold of 0.05. Later findings reportedly placed an Asian-associated ancestry cluster below the approximately 670-donor mean for N-insertions.

This clonotype was obtained from a woman aged 25 to 39 in good health and CMV-seropositive. J is TRBJ1-2 and V is TRBV21-1; the D segment call TRBD1 is taken from the table without a DNA check. TRBV21-1 represents a pseudogene. Specimen: PBMCs. The CDR3 protein is CASSSGEQGIGRRKDYGYTF. CDR3 bases: TGTGCCAGCAGCAGTGGGGAACAGGGAATAGGGCGTCGTAAGGACTATGGCTACACCTTC.